This passage covers 10 T cell receptor beta chains from one sample sequenced in a study of blood T cell repertoires in COVID-19 (dated by TCRdb to about 2020). Receptor libraries were prepared by the immunoSEQ multiplex PCR assay. TCRdb re-hosts the immuneACCESS table, in-frame sequences only. Its copies lack some clones; in the studies checked, an unresolved V gene accounts for under half of them, and the cause for the rest is not known. This sample lists approximately 150,000 clones; 70% to 80% were detected once. Clones ranked in the top ten supply roughly 17% of the sample. The sequencing input was peripheral blood. These receptors came from a man aged 50 to 60 with acute or convalescent COVID-19.

The rearrangement joins TRBV20-1 to TRBJ2-7; D gene ambiguous. V lost 1 base and J 2 bases, leaving 3 bases between the germline ends. Per germline, CDR1 DFQATT and CDR2 SNEGSKA (reference sequence). The CDR3 has 11 amino acids. CDR3 amino acids: CSARAAYEQYV. The CDR3 DNA sequence: TGCAGTGCTAGAGCGGCCTACGAGCAGTACGTC.

This clone was counted a few times. The rearrangement uses TRBV5-1 and TRBJ1-1, with 7 bases matching TRBD1. With 2 bases clipped from V and 4 bases from J, the junction kept 5 bases outside the gene matches. The CDR3 extends over 14 amino acids. Germline values: CDR1 SGHRS, CDR2 YFSETQ. CDR3: CASSLQGSGTEAFF. The CDR3, as DNA: TGCGCCAGCAGCTTACAGGGGTCGGGCACTGAAGCTTTCTTT.

This chain links TRBV5-5 with TRBJ1-5; 7 bases match TRBD1. J lost 5 bases, V lost 2 bases, and 13 bases had no gene match. The CDR3 sequence is 17 residues long. The germline gives CDR1 SGHKS, CDR2 YYEKEE (reference sequence). CDR3 coding DNA: TGTGCCAGCAGCTTTAAGGCGGGAAGACAGGGAGATCAGCCCCAGCATTTT. It specifies CASSFKAGRQGDQPQHF.

The rearrangement uses TRBV5-1 and TRBJ1-1; D is uncertain. Germline V lookup: CDR1 SGHRS, CDR2 YFSETQ. The ends were cut back, 0 bases at V and 7 bases at J, with 16 bases in the middle. The CDR3 runs to 15 residues. CDR3 protein: CASSLATGLRGEAFF. DNA of the CDR3: TGCGCCAGCAGCTTGGCTACGGGCCTCCGGGGTGAAGCTTTCTTT.

This clone was seen just once. V is TRBV2 and J is TRBJ1-5, with D maybe TRBD1 (6 bases). Germline values: CDR1 SNHLY, CDR2 FYNNEI. The CDR3 extends over 15 amino acids. Trimming shortened V by 2 bases and J by 4 bases, and 12 bases separated the two germline ends. The chain's CDR3 is CASSESGGPNQPQHF. DNA of the CDR3: TGTGCCAGCAGTGAATCGGGGGGGCCTAATCAGCCCCAGCATTTT.

Worth noting for this clone: A read error may account for a junction end that differs from germline. Here the CDR3 reads CASNQAGLNTGELFF. The DNA for the CDR3 is TGTGCCAGCAACCAAGCCGGTCTGAACACCGGGGAGCTGTTTTTT. The chain recombines TRBV3-1 (or the pseudogene TRBV3-2) with TRBJ2-2; D gene unclear. Germline CDR1 reads LGHDT; CDR2 reads YNNKEL (reference sequence). The CDR3 has 15 residues.

The table lists this clone with a few counts. The chain is built from TRBV12-5 and TRBJ2-2, with TRBD1 identical over 8 bases. Germline CDR1 is LGHNT and CDR2 is FRNRAP. J gave up 0 bases and V 0 bases, and 9 bases lay outside the gene matches. The CDR3 contains 19 residues. This chain's CDR3 is CASGLVDRVLNTNTGELFF. CDR3 in DNA: TGTGCTAGTGGTTTGGTGGACAGGGTATTGAACACGAACACCGGGGAGCTGTTTTTT.

The rearrangement joins TRBV29-1 to TRBJ2-1; 8 bases map to TRBD2. The junction had 6 bases not matched to a gene; V was cut back by 7 bases and J by 7 bases. This CDR3 contains 12 residues. Germline CDR1 reads SQVTM; CDR2 reads ANQGSEA. DNA of the CDR3: TGCAGCGCGGGGGGGCAATGGAATGAGCAGTTCTTC. Amino acid sequence: CSAGGQWNEQFF.

V gene TRBV14 combines with J gene TRBJ2-3, with 12 nucleotides matching TRBD2. V shed 0 bases, J shed 3 bases, and the junction held 7 bases outside the gene matches. The CDR3 totals 18 residues. CDR1 is SGHDN, CDR2 FVKESK, per germline. CDR3 coding DNA: TGTGCCAGCAGCCAAGATCATCTAGCGGGGGGGCGGACAGATACGCAGTATTTT. It is translated as CASSQDHLAGGRTDTQYF. The variable domain in full, with the rest retrieved from reference TRBV14 and TRBJ2-3, is EAGVTQFPSHSVIEKGQTVTLRCDPISGHDNLYWYRRVMGKEIKFLLHFVKESKQDESGMPNNRFLAERTGGTYSTLKVQPAELEDSGVYFCASSQDHLAGGRTDTQYFGPGTRLTVL.

The CDR3 is CASSTQPGMDGYTF. CDR3 nucleotide sequence: TGTGCCAGCAGTACTCAGCCAGGGATGGATGGCTACACCTTC. The rearrangement links TRBV6-5 to TRBJ1-2; maybe TRBD1 (5 bases). The V end lost 5 bases, the J end lost 6 bases, and 16 bases lay between the germline ends. CDR3 length: 14 residues. Germline values: CDR1 MNHEY, CDR2 SVGAGI.